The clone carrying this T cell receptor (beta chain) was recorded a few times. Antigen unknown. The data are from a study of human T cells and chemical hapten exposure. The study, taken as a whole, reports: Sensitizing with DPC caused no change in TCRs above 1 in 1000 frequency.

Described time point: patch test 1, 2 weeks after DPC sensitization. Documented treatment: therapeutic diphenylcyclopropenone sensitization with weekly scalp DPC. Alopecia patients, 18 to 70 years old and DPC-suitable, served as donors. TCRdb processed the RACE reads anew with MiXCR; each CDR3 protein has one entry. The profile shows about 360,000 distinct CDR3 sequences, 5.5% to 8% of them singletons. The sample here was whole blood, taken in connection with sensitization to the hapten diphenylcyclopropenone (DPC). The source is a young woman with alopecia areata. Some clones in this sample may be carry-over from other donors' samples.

The CDR3 sequence: CASSVAPGGNEKLFF. Here the CDR3 DNA reads TGTGCCAGCAGCGTAGCTCCAGGCGGGAATGAAAAACTGTTTTTT. The chain joins TRBV9 to TRBJ1-4; D call uncertain. Between the trimmed V and J ends, which lost 0 bases and 5 bases, there was a span of 11 bases. The germline V gene encodes CDR1 SGDLS and CDR2 YYNGEE. CDR3 size: 15 residues.